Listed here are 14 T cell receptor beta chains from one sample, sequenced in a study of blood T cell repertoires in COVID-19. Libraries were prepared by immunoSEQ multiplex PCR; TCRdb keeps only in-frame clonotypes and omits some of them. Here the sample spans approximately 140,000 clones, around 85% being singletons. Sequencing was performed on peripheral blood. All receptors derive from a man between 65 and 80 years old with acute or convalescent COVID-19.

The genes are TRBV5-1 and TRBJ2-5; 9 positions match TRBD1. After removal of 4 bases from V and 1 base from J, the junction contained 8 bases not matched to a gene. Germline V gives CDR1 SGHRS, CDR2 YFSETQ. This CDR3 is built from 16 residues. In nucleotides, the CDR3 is TGCGCCAGCAGCACCGGGACAGGGACTCCCCAAGAGACCCAGTACTTC. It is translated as CASSTGTGTPQETQYF.

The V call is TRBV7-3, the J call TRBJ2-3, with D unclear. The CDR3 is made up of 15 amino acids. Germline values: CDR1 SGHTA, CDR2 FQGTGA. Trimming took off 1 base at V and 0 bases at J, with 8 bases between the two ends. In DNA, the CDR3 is TGTGCCAGCAGCTTAAGCCGGTCTAGCACAGATACGCAGTATTTT. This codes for CASSLSRSSTDTQYF.

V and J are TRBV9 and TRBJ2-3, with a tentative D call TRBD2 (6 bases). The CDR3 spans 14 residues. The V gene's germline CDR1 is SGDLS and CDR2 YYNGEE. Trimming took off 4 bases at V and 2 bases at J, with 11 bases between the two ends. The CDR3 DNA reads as TGTGCCAGCAGCCTTGGGACTCTCACAGATACGCAGTATTTT. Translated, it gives CASSLGTLTDTQYF.

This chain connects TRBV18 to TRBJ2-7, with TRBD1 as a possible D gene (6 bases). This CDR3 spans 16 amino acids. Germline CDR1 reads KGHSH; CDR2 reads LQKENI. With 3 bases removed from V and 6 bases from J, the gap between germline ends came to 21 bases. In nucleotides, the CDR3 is TGTGCCAGCTCACCTCAACAGGGATCGGCGTATGGCGAGCAGTACTTC. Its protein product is CASSPQQGSAYGEQYF.

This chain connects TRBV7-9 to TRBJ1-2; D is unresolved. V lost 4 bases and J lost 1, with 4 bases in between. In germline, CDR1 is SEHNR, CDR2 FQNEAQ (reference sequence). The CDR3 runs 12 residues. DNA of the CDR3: TGTGCCAGCAGCTCTAATAACTATGGCTACACCTTC. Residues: CASSSNNYGYTF.

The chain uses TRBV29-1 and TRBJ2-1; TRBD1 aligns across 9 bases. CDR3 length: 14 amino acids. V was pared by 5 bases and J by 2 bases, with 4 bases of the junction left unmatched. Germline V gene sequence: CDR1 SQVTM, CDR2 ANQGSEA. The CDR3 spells CSVTGQGTYNEQFF. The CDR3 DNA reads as TGCAGCGTTACGGGACAGGGAACCTACAATGAGCAGTTCTTC.

The CDR3 DNA reads TGTGCCAGCAGCTCCGGGGGACAGGGGCCACCAGATACGCAGTATTTT. Its translation is CASSSGGQGPPDTQYF. The chain employs TRBV6-2 or TRBV6-3 and TRBJ2-3; TRBD1 agrees at 10 bases. The V gene end was trimmed by 6 bases and the J gene end by 4 bases; junction bases not matched to a gene: 10. CDR1 is MNHEY and CDR2 is SVGEGT in the germline V gene. The CDR3 is made up of 16 amino acids.

The CDR3: CASSPRLAEDTGELFF. The CDR3 DNA is TGTGCCAGCAGCCCAAGACTAGCGGAGGATACCGGGGAGCTGTTTTTT. The chain couples TRBV11-2 to TRBJ2-2, with TRBD2 identical over 9 bases. The length of the CDR3 is 16 residues. Germline V gives CDR1 SGHAT, CDR2 FQNNGV. J lost 5 bases, V lost 5 bases, and 9 bases had no gene match.

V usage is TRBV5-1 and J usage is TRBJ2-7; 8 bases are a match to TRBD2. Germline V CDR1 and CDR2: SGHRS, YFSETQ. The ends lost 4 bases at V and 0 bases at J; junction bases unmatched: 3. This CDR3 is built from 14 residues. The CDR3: CASSKSGSSYEQYF. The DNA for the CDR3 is TGCGCCAGCAGCAAGAGCGGGAGCTCCTACGAGCAGTACTTC.

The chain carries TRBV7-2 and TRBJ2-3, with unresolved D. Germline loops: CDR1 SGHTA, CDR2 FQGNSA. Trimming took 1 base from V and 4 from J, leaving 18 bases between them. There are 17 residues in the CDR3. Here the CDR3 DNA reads TGTGCCAGCAGCTTAGTCCCTATGGGCAGGTTCCCAGATACGCAGTATTTT. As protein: CASSLVPMGRFPDTQYF.

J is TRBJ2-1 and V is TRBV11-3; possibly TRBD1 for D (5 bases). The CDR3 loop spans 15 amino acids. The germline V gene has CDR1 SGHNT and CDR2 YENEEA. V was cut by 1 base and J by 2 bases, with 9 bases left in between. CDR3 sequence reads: CASSLGAGTYNEQFF. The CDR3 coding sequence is TGTGCCAGCAGCTTAGGCGCAGGGACCTACAATGAGCAGTTCTTC.

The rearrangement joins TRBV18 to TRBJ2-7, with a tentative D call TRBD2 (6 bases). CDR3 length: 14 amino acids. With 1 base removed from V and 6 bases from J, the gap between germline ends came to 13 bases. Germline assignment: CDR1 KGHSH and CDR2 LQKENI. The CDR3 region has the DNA TGTGCCAGCTCACCACAGAGGGAGGCGGTCGAGCAGTACTTC. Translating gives CASSPQREAVEQYF.

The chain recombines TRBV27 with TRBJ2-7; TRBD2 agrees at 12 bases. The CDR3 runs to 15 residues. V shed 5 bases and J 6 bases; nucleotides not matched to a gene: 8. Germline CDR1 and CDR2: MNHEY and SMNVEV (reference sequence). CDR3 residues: CASSPLTSGRGEQYF. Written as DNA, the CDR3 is TGTGCCAGCAGTCCGCTGACTAGCGGGAGAGGCGAGCAGTACTTC.

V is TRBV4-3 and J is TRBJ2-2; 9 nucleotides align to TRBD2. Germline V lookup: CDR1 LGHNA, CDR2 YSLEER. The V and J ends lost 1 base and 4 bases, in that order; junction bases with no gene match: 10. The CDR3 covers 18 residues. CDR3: CASSQGISGSGRTGELFF. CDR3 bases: TGCGCCAGCAGCCAAGGTATTAGCGGGAGCGGTCGCACCGGGGAGCTGTTTTTT.